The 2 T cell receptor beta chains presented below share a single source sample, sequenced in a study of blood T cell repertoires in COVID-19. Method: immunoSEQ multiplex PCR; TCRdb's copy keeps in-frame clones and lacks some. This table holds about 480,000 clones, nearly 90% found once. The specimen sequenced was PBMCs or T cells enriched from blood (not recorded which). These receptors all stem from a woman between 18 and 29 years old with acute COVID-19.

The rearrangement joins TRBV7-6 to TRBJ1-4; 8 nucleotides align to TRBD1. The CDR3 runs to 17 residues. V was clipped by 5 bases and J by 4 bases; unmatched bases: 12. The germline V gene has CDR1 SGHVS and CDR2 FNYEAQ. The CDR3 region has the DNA TGTGCCAGCAGCGCCCTACCCGGACAGGGTTATAATGAAAAACTGTTTTTT. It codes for CASSALPGQGYNEKLFF.

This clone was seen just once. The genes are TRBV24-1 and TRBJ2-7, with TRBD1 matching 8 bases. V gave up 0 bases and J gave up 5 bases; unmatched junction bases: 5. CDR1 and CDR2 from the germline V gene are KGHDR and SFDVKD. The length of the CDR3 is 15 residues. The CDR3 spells CATSDLRDRNHEQYF. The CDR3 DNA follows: TGTGCCACCAGTGATTTGAGGGACAGGAACCACGAGCAGTACTTC.